The T cell receptor (beta chain) under discussion was sequenced for a study of post-analysis software for immune sequencing data. The study, taken as a whole, reports: About five TRBV segments (TRBV5-6, TRBV5-1 and TRBV20-1 among them) occurred more frequently in patients than in controls.

This clonotype came up a few times. Its target is unknown. Prepared libraries of TCR beta cDNA carried unique molecular identifiers. TCRdb analysed the PCR reads with MiXCR anew, one entry per CDR3 protein. Among about 810,000 distinct CDR3 sequences listed, roughly 50% were seen once. V lost 0 bases, J lost 0 bases, and 6 bases stayed unmatched. Germline CDR1 and CDR2: SQVTM and ANQGSEA. The CDR3 runs 16 residues. This receptor was obtained from a girl between 10 and 17 years old with multiple sclerosis. The sequencing input was blood. The chain couples TRBV29-1 to TRBJ2-3, with TRBD2 identical over 7 bases. The CDR3 here is CSVEERLAVSTDTQYF. The CDR3 region has the DNA TGCAGCGTTGAAGAAAGGCTAGCGGTTAGCACAGATACGCAGTATTTT.